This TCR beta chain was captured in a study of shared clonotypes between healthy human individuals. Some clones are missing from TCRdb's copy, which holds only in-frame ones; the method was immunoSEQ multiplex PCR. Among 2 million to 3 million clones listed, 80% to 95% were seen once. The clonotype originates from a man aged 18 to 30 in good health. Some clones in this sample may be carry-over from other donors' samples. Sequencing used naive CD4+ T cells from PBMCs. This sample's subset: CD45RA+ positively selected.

The CDR3 is CASSFGFGTMYEQYF. The CDR3 DNA sequence: TGCGCCAGCAGCTTTGGGTTTGGGACAATGTACGAGCAGTACTTC. The gene calls are TRBV5-1 and TRBJ2-7; possible D gene TRBD1, 6 bases. Germline CDR1 and CDR2: SGHRS and YFSETQ. V dropped 2 bases and J dropped 4 bases, with 16 bases sitting between them. There are 15 residues in the CDR3.